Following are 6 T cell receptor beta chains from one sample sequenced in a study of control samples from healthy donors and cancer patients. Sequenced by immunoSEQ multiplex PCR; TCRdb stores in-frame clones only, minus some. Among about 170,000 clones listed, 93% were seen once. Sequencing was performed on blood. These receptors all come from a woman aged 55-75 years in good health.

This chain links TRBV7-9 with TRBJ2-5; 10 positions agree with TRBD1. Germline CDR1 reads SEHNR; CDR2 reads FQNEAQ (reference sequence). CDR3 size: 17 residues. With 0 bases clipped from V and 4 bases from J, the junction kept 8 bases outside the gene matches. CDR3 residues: CASSLATRTGGRETQYF. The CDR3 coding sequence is TGTGCCAGCAGCTTAGCGACTAGGACAGGGGGGAGAGAGACCCAGTACTTC.

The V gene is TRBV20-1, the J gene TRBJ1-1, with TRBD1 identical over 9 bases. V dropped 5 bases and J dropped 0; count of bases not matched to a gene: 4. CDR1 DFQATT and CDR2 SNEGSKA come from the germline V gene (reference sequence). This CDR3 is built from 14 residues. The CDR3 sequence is CSAGGQGLNTEAFF. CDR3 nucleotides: TGCAGTGCTGGTGGACAGGGGTTGAACACTGAAGCTTTCTTT.

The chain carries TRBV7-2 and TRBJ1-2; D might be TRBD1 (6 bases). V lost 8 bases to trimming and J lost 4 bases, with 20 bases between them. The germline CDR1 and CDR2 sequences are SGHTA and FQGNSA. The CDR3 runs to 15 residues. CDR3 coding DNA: TGTGCCAGCCGGGGTCGCGACAGGAGGGGCTATGGCTACACCTTC. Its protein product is CASRGRDRRGYGYTF.

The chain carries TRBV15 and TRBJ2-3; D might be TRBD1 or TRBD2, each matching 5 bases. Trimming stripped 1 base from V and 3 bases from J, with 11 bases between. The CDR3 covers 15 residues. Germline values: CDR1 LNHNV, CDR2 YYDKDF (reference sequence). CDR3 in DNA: TGTGCCACCAGCAGAGTCGGCAGGGAGACAGATACGCAGTATTTT. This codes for CATSRVGRETDTQYF.

The CDR3 DNA is TGTGCCAGCAGCTTAAAAGGGATCGGCACTGAAGCTTTCTTT. It yields the protein CASSLKGIGTEAFF. The rearrangement links TRBV7-9 to TRBJ1-1; no reliable D call. Looked up from germline, CDR1 is SEHNR and CDR2 is FQNEAQ (reference sequence). This CDR3 comprises 14 residues. V lost 2 bases to trimming and J lost 4 bases, with 11 bases between them.

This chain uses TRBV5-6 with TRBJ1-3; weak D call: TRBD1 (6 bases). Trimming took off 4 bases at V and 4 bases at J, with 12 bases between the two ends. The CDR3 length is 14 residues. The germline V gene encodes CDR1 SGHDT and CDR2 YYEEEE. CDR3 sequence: CASSVGHLGNTIYF. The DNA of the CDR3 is TGTGCCAGCAGCGTGGGACACCTAGGAAACACCATATATTTT.